A selection of T cell receptor beta chains follows, all from one sample in a study of blood T cell repertoires in COVID-19. Data came from immunoSEQ multiplex PCR; TCRdb stores just in-frame clones and leaves some out. This table has about 350,000 clones, 87% appearing once. The sequenced sample consisted of peripheral blood. These receptors were taken from a man aged 25-45 years with COVID-19, enrolled during active disease. CDR3s include the opening cysteine and the closing phenylalanine or tryptophan. D genes are given only for firm matches. Some rows have no size entry. The others give once, few or many, or a class for an expanded clone.

j_call	d_call	clone_size	v_call	cdr3_nt	cdr3_aa
TRBJ2-3	TRBD1	-	TRBV19	TGTGCCAGTAGTTATGGACAGGGTGGAAATACGCAGTATTTT	CASSYGQGGNTQYF
TRBJ2-7	-	-	TRBV6-5	TGTGCCAGCAGTTCCCGCTCCTACGAGCAGTACTTC	CASSSRSYEQYF
TRBJ2-3	TRBD2	-	TRBV28	TGTGCCAGCAGTTTGGAGGCTAGCGGGAGTGACGGGGATACGCAGTATTTT	CASSLEASGSDGDTQYF
TRBJ1-2	-	once	TRBV19	TGTGCCAGTAGTAGCCGGGATGCTGCTAACTATGGCTACACCTTC	CASSSRDAANYGYTF
TRBJ2-3	-	-	TRBV25-1	TGTGCCAGCAGTGAATATCAGGGATCGGATACGCAGTATTTT	CASSEYQGSDTQYF
TRBJ2-1	-	-	TRBV4-3	TGCGCCAGCAGCCAAGATTTCTACAGGTACAATGAGCAGTTCTTC	CASSQDFYRYNEQFF
TRBJ1-5	-	-	TRBV2	TGTGCCAGCTACTTTTCTCGAGAAGAGGTAGGAGGTAGCAATCAGCCCCAGCATTTT	CASYFSREEVGGSNQPQHF
TRBJ1-2	-	-	TRBV5-6	TGTGCCAGCAGCTTGAACGGGATAAACGGCTACACCTTC	CASSLNGINGYTF
TRBJ2-1	-	few	TRBV6-1	TGTGCCAGCAGTGAAGGGGCCCAGGGTGAGCAGTTCTTC	CASSEGAQGEQFF
TRBJ2-6	-	-	TRBV9	TGTGCCAGCAGCGGGCACAGGGAGAGAGGGTCTGGGGCCAACGTCCTGACTTTC	CASSGHRERGSGANVLTF
TRBJ2-7	-	-	TRBV7-9	TGTGCCAGCAGCTTAACGGGGGCCTACGAGCAGTACTTC	CASSLTGAYEQYF
TRBJ1-1	TRBD1	-	TRBV5-1	TGCGCCAGCAGCGCGGACGGACAGGGGGCGTCTGAAGCTTTCTTT	CASSADGQGASEAFF
TRBJ1-1	TRBD1	-	TRBV5-4	TGTGCCAGCAGCTTTCCCGGGACAGGGAGGCAAACTGAAGCTTTCTTT	CASSFPGTGRQTEAFF
TRBJ2-1	-	-	TRBV11-3	TGTGCCAGCAGCCTCAGGTCCGACTCCTACAATGAGCAGTTCTTC	CASSLRSDSYNEQFF
TRBJ2-1	-	-	TRBV4-3	TGCGCCAGCAGCCAAGCCTGGGGGGTCGGTGAGCAGTTCTTC	CASSQAWGVGEQFF
TRBJ2-7	-	-	TRBV11-1	TGTGCCAGCAGCTTAGAGGTTGGGCTCTACGAGCAGTACTTC	CASSLEVGLYEQYF
TRBJ1-1	-	-	TRBV10-3	TGTGCCATCAGACCCGGGACACCGAACACTGAAGCTTTCTTT	CAIRPGTPNTEAFF
TRBJ2-7	-	-	TRBV5-4	TGTGCCAGCAGCTTCGCCAGTTCCTACGAGCAGTACTTC	CASSFASSYEQYF
TRBJ1-6	-	-	TRBV5-4	TGTGCCAGCAGCCTCGGCCGCGGCCTTAATTCACCCCTCCACTTT	CASSLGRGLNSPLHF
TRBJ2-5	-	-	TRBV15	TGTGCCACCAGCCCCAGATGGGGCGCCCAAGAGACCCAGTACTTC	CATSPRWGAQETQYF
TRBJ2-5	TRBD1	-	TRBV4-1	TGCGCCAGCAGCCAAGACTCGGGACAGGGCGGGGAGACCCAGTACTTC	CASSQDSGQGGETQYF
TRBJ2-7	-	-	TRBV24-1	TGTGCCACCAGTGATCGGACAGCGAACTCCTACGAGCAGTACTTC	CATSDRTANSYEQYF
TRBJ1-2	-	-	TRBV7-2	TGTGCCAGCAGCTTAGCGCACGGGACTCATGGCTACACCTTC	CASSLAHGTHGYTF
TRBJ2-6	-	-	TRBV7-3	TGTGCCAGCAGCTCCGGGACAACCGGGGCCAACGTCCTGACTTTC	CASSSGTTGANVLTF
TRBJ2-7	TRBD1	-	TRBV14	TGTGCCAGCAGCCTGGGGACAGGGGGCGAGCAGTACTTC	CASSLGTGGEQYF
TRBJ1-4	TRBD1	-	TRBV15	TGTGCCACTTCCGCCGGGACAGTTAGATCTAATGAAAAACTGTTTTTT	CATSAGTVRSNEKLFF
TRBJ2-1	TRBD2	-	TRBV5-4	TGTGCCAGCAGCGACGGACTAGGCTGGGGGAATGAGCAGTTCTTC	CASSDGLGWGNEQFF
TRBJ2-3	TRBD1	-	TRBV7-7	TGTGCCAGCAGCCAGGGGGCTAGCACAGATACGCAGTATTTT	CASSQGASTDTQYF
TRBJ2-2	TRBD1	-	TRBV18	TGTGCCAGCTCACCACCCGGACAGGTCGCGAACACCGGGGAGCTGTTTTTT	CASSPPGQVANTGELFF
TRBJ2-5	TRBD2	-	TRBV6-5	TGTGCCAGCAGTTACAGGACTAGCGGGAGTCTGGAGACCCAGTACTTC	CASSYRTSGSLETQYF
TRBJ1-5	TRBD1	-	TRBV2	TGTGCCAGCAGTGCTCACAGGGGGTATAGCAATCAGCCCCAGCATTTT	CASSAHRGYSNQPQHF
TRBJ1-1	-	-	TRBV18	TGTGCCAGCTCACCACCGCAGGTGAACACTGAAGCTTTCTTT	CASSPPQVNTEAFF
TRBJ1-4	-	-	TRBV19	TGTGCCAGTAGTATAACCGGTTTCCCGGAAAAACTGTTTTTT	CASSITGFPEKLFF
TRBJ2-4	TRBD2	-	TRBV28	TGTGCCAGCAGCCGGACTAGCTTGGCCAAAAACATTCAGTACTTC	CASSRTSLAKNIQYF
TRBJ1-2	TRBD1	-	TRBV19	TGTGCCAGTAGCCTCGGGACAGACCGTTTTGGCTACACCTTC	CASSLGTDRFGYTF
TRBJ2-7	-	-	TRBV2	TGTGCCAGCAGTGAAGTTCGGTCCTACGAGCAGTACTTC	CASSEVRSYEQYF
TRBJ1-2	TRBD1	few	TRBV14	TGTGCCAGCAGCCAGAAAACAACAGGGGGTACTGGCTACACCTTC	CASSQKTTGGTGYTF
TRBJ1-2	-	-	TRBV4-3	TGCGCCAGCAGCCAAAGCAGCGATAACTATGGCTACACCTTC	CASSQSSDNYGYTF
TRBJ2-1	-	-	TRBV11-2	TGTGCCAGCAGCTTAGCTCAGGGGAAGTTCAATGAGCAGTTCTTC	CASSLAQGKFNEQFF
TRBJ1-1	-	-	TRBV5-1	TGCGCCAGCAGCTTGGCTTCTGCGGGGAACACTGAAGCTTTCTTT	CASSLASAGNTEAFF
TRBJ2-7	-	-	TRBV4-2	TGTGCCAGCAGCCAGAGTCGGGAAACCTACGAGCAGTACTTC	CASSQSRETYEQYF
TRBJ1-4	-	-	TRBV18	TGTGCCAGCTCACTTATTGCAACTAATGAAAAACTGTTTTTT	CASSLIATNEKLFF
TRBJ2-2	TRBD1	-	TRBV7-9	TGTGCCAGCAGCCCCCATGCCGGACAGGGGGCGCAAATCGGGGAGCTGTTTTTT	CASSPHAGQGAQIGELFF
TRBJ1-5	-	-	TRBV5-4	TGTGCCAGCAGCCAATCTCCAAATAGGGAGGATCAGCCCCAGCATTTT	CASSQSPNREDQPQHF
TRBJ2-7	TRBD1	-	TRBV6-5	TGTGCCAGCAGTTACTCGGGACAGGGGCGGGCCTACGAGCAGTACTTC	CASSYSGQGRAYEQYF